This TCR beta chain was retrieved from a study of vaccination and CD4 T cells after COVID-19 (dated by TCRdb to 2021 to 2024). General notes on the study: Convalescent patients had a positive SARS-CoV-2 result on nasal swab PCR, and of these patients, nine had mild disease and one had severe disease. For stimulating the cultures, overlapping spike peptide pools were used, derived from SARS-CoV-2 as well as from the common cold coronaviruses HCoV-NL63, HCoV-OC43 and HCoV-229E. In the convalescent cohort there were six males and four females, among whom were two Hispanic individuals, seven Caucasians, two Asians and one multiracial person. Participants got two doses of the Pfizer-BioNTech BNT162b2 vaccine (n=8) or two doses of the Moderna mRNA-1273 vaccine (n=2). Post-COVID blood samples were collected from convalescent patients a median of approximately 93 days after diagnosis, with a range of roughly 35 to 170 days. In over 8 COVID-19 convalescent patients and a handful of infection-naive healthy vaccine recipients, the spike-specific CD4+ TCR repertoire before mRNA vaccination was compared with the repertoire after mRNA vaccination. Control cultures received a CEFX viral epitope pool as the positive control, an HIV-1 Nef peptide pool as the negative control, or no peptide. Post-vaccine blood samples were obtained a median of around 74 days after the second vaccine dose, with a range of roughly 13 to 250 days.

With respect to this clonotype: The specificity of this receptor is unknown. Per-base qualities were not stored, and no clone one base away is much larger.

Measured from the cysteine to the phenylalanine, the CDR3 is 17 residues long. Only the CDR3 DNA stays, 51 bases, in frame from base 1. Ends trimmed: V by 6 bases, J by 1 base; bases unmatched to a gene: 5. In the germline V gene, CDR1 corresponds to KGHSH and CDR2 to LQKENI. Libraries were prepared through PCR. TCR sequencing of DNA from cultured CD4+ T cells used the Oncomine TCR Beta short-read assay at the Johns Hopkins FTIC core. The QIAamp micro DNA kit was used to extract genomic DNA from the cultured CD4+ T cells. The Oncomine TCR Beta libraries from cultured CD4+ T cells were pooled using unique dual indexes and then sequenced on an Illumina iSeq 100. The original methods were these. Non-productive sequences were removed, and CDR3s not starting with C, not ending with F or W, or shorter than 7 amino acids were discarded. The MANAFEST web application was used to identify antigen-specific clonotypes by comparing peptide-stimulated wells against reference wells and other culture wells. An FDR below 0.05, an odds ratio above 5, and a productive frequency above 0.1% in at least two of three replicate wells were required for clones to be considered positive. A clonotype counted as cross-reactive if it showed significant expansion both in the SARS-CoV-2 spike wells and in at least one common cold coronavirus spike condition. CDR3 homology was assessed with Levenshtein distances (stringdist) and unrooted phylogenetic trees (ape) in R version 3.6.1. The raw public reads went through TCRdb reprocessing: fastp at Q25, MiXCR clone calling, in-frame beta chains kept. Rows with one shared CDR3 protein collapse into an entry with the most common genes and DNA. None of the V and J calls come from the authors' own analysis; TCRdb made them. This sample comprises around 12,000 distinct CDR3 sequences, about 61% of them detected only once. The ten largest clones add up to about 13% of the sample.

Overall study results and their limits: Only a relatively small number of convalescent patients were included in the study, and early timepoints following natural infection were not analyzed. Of the vaccine-specific clones found in convalescent patients, nearly all (304 of 307) were mono-reactive for SARS-CoV-2 spike instead of being cross-reactive with common cold coronaviruses. The median count of SARS-CoV-2-reactive clonotypes went up from 21 after infection to a few dozen after vaccination, although the change was not significant. In convalescent patients, a median roughly 85% of post-vaccine SARS-CoV-2-reactive clones were detected only after vaccination, suggesting vaccine-specific priming.

The sample's treatment or condition label, in plain terms: roughly ten-day PBMC culture with coronavirus spike peptide pools or control peptides (ViraFEST assay). The study used the ViraFEST assay, which expanded antigen-specific T cells with peptide pools and then identified expanded clonotypes by TCR sequencing. The convalescent patients' positive SARS-CoV-2 PCR tests fell between March and December 2020, which was before the Alpha, Beta and Delta variants emerged in the United States. Each well held approximately 2 million PBMCs cultured in IMDM containing around 5.1% human AB serum and roughly 10 IU/ml IL-2, with about 9.4 ug/ml peptide pools added. Half of the culture medium was replaced with fresh IL-2-containing medium on days 3 and 7. After around 10 days of culture, CD4+ T cells were isolated by negative selection with the EasySep CD4+ T cell isolation kit. PBMCs were separated from whole blood using Ficoll-Paque Plus gradient centrifugation and then either used fresh or cryopreserved at -140C. Each culture condition was generally run in triplicate wells.

The rearrangement joined TRBV18 to TRBJ2-2, and 13 junction bases match TRBD2. The TCR comes from a human donor who had recovered from COVID-19. The material sequenced was CD4+ T cells from blood, cultured in vitro. The CDR3 reads CASSPGTSGMNTGELFF. The DNA sequence reads TGTGCCAGCTCCCCGGGGACTAGCGGGATGAACACCGGGGAGCTGTTTTTT.